The clone carrying this T cell receptor (beta chain) was found many times. The antigen remains undetermined. The CDR3 is 16 amino acids. Looked up from germline, CDR1 is SEHNR and CDR2 is FQNEAQ (reference sequence). Trimming stripped 2 bases from V and 6 bases from J, with 20 bases between. These data are taken from a study of response to subunit inactivated influenza vaccine. Study observations and caveats: Every seasonal influenza vaccination brings in few new T cells, the authors suggested.

TCRdb used MiXCR to reprocess the RT-PCR reads, holding one entry per CDR3 protein. Seen here are 710,000 or so distinct CDR3 sequences, 15% to 18% observed once, and the top ten hold approximately 10%. This receptor was obtained from a man aged 50-59 years who received an inactivated influenza vaccine. The genes are TRBV7-9 and TRBJ2-7, with D perhaps given as TRBD1 or TRBD2 (5 bases each). The sequences come from PBMCs from blood, collected 11 to 12 days after vaccination. The DNA of the CDR3 is TGTGCCAGCAGCTTAACGACGGGACGGCTGAAGGGCGAGCAGTACTTC. This encodes CASSLTTGRLKGEQYF.